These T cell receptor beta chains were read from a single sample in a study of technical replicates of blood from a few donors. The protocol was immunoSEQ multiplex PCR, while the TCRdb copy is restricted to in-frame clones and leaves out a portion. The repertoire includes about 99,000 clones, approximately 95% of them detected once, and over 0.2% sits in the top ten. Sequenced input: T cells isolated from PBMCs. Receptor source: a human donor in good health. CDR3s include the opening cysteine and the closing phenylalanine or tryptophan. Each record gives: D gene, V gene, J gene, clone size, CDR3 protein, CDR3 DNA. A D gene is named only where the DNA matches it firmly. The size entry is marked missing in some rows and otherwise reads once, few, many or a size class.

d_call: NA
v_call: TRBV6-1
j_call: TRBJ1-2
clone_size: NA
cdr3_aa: CASSEVGRAGWDYGYTF
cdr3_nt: TGTGCCAGCAGTGAAGTTGGGAGGGCAGGCTGGGACTATGGCTACACCTTC

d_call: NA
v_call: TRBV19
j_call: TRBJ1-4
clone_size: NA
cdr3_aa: CASSKKTEANEKLFF
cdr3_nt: TGTGCCAGTAGTAAGAAGACAGAAGCTAATGAAAAACTGTTTTTT

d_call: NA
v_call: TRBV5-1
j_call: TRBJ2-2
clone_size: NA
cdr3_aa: CASSFNRDTGELFF
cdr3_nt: TGCGCCAGCAGCTTTAACAGGGACACCGGGGAGCTGTTTTTT

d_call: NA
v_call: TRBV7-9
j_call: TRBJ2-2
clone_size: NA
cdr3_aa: CASSFYYGELFF
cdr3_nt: TGTGCCAGCAGCTTCTATTACGGGGAGCTGTTTTTT

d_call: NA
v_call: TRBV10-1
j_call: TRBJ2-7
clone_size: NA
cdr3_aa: CASSERQGFGYEQYF
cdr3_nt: TGCGCCAGCAGTGAGCGGCAGGGCTTCGGGTACGAGCAGTACTTC

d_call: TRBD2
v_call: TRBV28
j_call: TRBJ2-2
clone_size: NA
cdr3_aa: CASRNPGLAGTGELFF
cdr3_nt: TGTGCCAGCAGGAACCCGGGACTAGCGGGGACCGGGGAGCTGTTTTTT

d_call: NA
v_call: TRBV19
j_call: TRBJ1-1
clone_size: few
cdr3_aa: CASKDVTRAEAFF
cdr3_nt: TGTGCCAGTAAGGATGTAACCAGGGCTGAAGCTTTCTTT

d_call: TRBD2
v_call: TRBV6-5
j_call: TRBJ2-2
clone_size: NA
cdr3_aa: CASSPSGAGELFF
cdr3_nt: TGTGCCAGCAGTCCTAGCGGGGCCGGGGAGCTGTTTTTT

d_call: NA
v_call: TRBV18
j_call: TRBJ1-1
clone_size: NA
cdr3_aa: CASSRGEGSPEWTEAFF
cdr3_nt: TGTGCCAGCTCACGAGGGGAGGGTTCCCCCGAATGGACTGAAGCTTTCTTT

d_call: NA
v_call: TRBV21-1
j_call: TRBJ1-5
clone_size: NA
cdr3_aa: CASNSRAPGPGGYQPQHF
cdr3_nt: TGTGCCAGCAACTCACGAGCCCCCGGACCGGGAGGTTATCAGCCCCAGCATTTT

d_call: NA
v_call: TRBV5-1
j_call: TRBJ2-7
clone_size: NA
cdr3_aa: CASRKQRGSGYEQYF
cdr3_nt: TGCGCCAGCAGGAAACAACGGGGAAGCGGGTACGAGCAGTACTTC

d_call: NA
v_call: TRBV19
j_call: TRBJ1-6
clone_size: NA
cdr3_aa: CASAGVQDNSPLHF
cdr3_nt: TGTGCCAGCGCAGGGGTTCAAGATAATTCACCCCTCCACTTT

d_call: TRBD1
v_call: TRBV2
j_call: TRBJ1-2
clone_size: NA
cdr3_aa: CASMTGVGSSYTF
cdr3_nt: TGTGCCAGCATGACAGGGGTGGGAAGTAGCTACACCTTC

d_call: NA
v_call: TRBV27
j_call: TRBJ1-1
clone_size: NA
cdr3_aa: CASSLQGPIMNTEAFF
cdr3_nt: TGTGCCAGCAGTTTACAGGGTCCAATTATGAACACTGAAGCTTTCTTT

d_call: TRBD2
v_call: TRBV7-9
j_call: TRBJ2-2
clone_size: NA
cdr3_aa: CASSPWGSGRTHTGELFF
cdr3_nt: TGTGCCAGCAGCCCCTGGGGTAGCGGGAGAACCCACACCGGGGAGCTGTTTTTT

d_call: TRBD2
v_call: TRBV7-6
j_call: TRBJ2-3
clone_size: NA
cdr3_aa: CASRHYGTSGTWDTQYF
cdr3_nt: TGTGCCAGCAGACATTATGGGACTAGCGGGACTTGGGATACGCAGTATTTT

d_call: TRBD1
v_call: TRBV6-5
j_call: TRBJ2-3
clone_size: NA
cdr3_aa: CASSFDRTGDTDTQYF
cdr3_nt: TGTGCCAGCAGTTTCGATAGGACAGGGGACACAGATACGCAGTATTTT

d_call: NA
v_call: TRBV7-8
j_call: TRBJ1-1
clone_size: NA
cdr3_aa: CASSLEFLGTMNTEAFF
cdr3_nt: TGTGCCAGCAGCTTAGAGTTTCTCGGGACTATGAACACTGAAGCTTTCTTT

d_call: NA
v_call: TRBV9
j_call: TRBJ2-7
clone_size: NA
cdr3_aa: CASSAMITQGYEQYF
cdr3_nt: TGTGCCAGCAGCGCCATGATTACCCAGGGCTACGAGCAGTACTTC

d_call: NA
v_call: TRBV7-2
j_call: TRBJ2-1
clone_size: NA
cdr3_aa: CASSLSSTPGVNEQFF
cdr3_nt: TGTGCCAGCAGCTTAAGTAGTACGCCGGGGGTCAATGAGCAGTTCTTC

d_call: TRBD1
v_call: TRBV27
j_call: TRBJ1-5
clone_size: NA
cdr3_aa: CASSLGTGGNQPQHF
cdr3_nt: TGTGCCAGCAGTCTAGGCACAGGGGGGAATCAGCCCCAGCATTTT

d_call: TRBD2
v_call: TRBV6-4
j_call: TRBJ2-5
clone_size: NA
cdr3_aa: CASSDAGREETQYF
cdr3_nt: TGTGCCAGCAGTGACGCCGGGAGGGAGGAGACCCAGTACTTC

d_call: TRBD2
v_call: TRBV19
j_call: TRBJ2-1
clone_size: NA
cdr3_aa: CASSIPPLAGGLYNEQFF
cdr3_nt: TGTGCCAGTAGTATCCCCCCCCTAGCGGGAGGTTTATACAATGAGCAGTTCTTC

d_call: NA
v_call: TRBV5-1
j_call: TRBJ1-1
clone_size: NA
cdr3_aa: CASSLAPGNTEAFF
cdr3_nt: TGCGCCAGCAGCTTGGCCCCAGGTAACACTGAAGCTTTCTTT

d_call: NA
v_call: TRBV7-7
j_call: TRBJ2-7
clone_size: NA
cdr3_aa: CASSFLQGDEQYF
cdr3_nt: TGTGCTAGCAGCTTTCTACAGGGCGACGAGCAGTACTTC

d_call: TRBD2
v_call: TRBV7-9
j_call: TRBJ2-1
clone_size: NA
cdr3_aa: CASSSTSGRSSYNEQFF
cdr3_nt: TGTGCCAGCAGCTCAACTAGCGGGCGAAGCTCCTACAATGAGCAGTTCTTC

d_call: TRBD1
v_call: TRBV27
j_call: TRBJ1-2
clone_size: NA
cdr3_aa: CASSLEQGVGGYTF
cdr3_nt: TGTGCCAGCAGTCTTGAACAGGGGGTTGGGGGCTACACCTTC

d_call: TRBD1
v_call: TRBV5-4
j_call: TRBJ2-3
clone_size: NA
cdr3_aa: CASSTPQGTRTDTQYF
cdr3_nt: TGTGCCAGCAGCACCCCACAGGGGACGCGCACAGATACGCAGTATTTT

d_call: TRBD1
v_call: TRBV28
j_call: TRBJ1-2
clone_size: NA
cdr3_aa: CASSPPGQGFGYTF
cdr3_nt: TGTGCCAGCAGTCCTCCGGGACAGGGGTTTGGCTACACCTTC

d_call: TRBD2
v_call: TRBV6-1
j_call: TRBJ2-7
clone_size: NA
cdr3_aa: CANSRASGSYEQYF
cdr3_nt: TGTGCCAACTCGAGGGCTAGCGGATCCTACGAGCAGTACTTC

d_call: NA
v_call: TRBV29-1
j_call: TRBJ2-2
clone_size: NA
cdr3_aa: CSVERGGKVFF
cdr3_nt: TGCAGCGTTGAGCGCGGGGGCAAGGTGTTTTTT

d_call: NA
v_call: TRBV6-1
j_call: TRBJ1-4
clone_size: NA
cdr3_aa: CASRSQQGTNEKLFF
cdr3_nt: TGTGCCAGCAGGTCGCAGCAGGGAACGAATGAAAAACTGTTTTTT

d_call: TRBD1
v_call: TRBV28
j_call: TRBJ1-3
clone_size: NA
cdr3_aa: CASSSEMGQAFSGNTIYF
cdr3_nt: TGTGCCAGCAGTTCCGAAATGGGACAGGCATTCTCTGGAAACACCATATATTTT

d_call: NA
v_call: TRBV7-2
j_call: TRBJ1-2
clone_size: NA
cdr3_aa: CASSLRTVGGYTF
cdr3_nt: TGTGCCAGCAGCCTCAGGACAGTCGGGGGCTACACCTTC

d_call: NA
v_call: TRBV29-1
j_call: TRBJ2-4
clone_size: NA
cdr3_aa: CSVGNRTSIPLAKNIQYF
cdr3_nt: TGCAGCGTTGGGAACCGGACTTCCATTCCACTAGCCAAAAACATTCAGTACTTC

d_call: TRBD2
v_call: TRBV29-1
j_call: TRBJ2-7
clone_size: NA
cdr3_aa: CSVEGGLGEGQYF
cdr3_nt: TGCAGCGTTGAGGGCGGACTTGGGGAGGGGCAGTACTTC

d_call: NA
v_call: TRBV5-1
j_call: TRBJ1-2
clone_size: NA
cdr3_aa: CASSLDRIRGYTF
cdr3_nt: TGCGCCAGCAGCTTGGATAGAATTCGAGGCTACACCTTC